The next 2 T cell receptor beta chains were all read from a single sample in a study of cytomegalovirus exposure and HLA in healthy donors. Primers: 60 Vbeta forward and 13 Jbeta reverse. The assay was immunoSEQ multiplex PCR, and TCRdb's table has in-frame clones only and misses some. The sample lists some 110,000 clones, 60% to 80% seen once, with roughly 6% in the top ten. Sequencing input: PBMCs. These receptors all come from a man between 60 and 75 years old in good health and CMV-seropositive.

This clone was counted a few times. The chain combines TRBV4-3 with TRBJ2-2; no clear D gene. Germline V gene sequence: CDR1 LGHNA, CDR2 YSLEER. V lost 2 bases to trimming and J lost 3 bases, with 10 bases between them. The CDR3 has 15 residues. The CDR3 DNA sequence: TGCGCCAGCAGCCAATCGTCCCGGGACACCGGGGAGCTGTTTTTT. Its translation is CASSQSSRDTGELFF.

CDR3 in DNA: TGTGCCAGTACCCCTCGACAGGGGGGAGACTATGGCTACACCTTC. Translated, it gives CASTPRQGGDYGYTF. The chain recombines TRBV19 with TRBJ1-2, with 9 bases aligning to TRBD1. Germline assignment: CDR1 LNHDA and CDR2 SQIVND (reference sequence). The junction had 9 bases not matched to a gene; V was cut back by 7 bases and J by 3 bases. The CDR3 has 15 amino acids.